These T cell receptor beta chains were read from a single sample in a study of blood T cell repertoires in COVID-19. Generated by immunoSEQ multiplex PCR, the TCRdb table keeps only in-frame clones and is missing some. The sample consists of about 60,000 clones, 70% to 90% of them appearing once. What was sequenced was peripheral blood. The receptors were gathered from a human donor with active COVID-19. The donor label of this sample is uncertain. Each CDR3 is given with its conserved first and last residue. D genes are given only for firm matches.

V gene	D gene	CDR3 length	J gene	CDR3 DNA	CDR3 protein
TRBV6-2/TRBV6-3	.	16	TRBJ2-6	TGTGCCAGCAGTTTTAGCCGATCCGTCGGGGCCAACGTCCTGACTTTC	CASSFSRSVGANVLTF
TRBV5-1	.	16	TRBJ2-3	TGCGCCAGCAGCTTAGAGCAAGGACATCGGACAGATACGCAGTATTTT	CASSLEQGHRTDTQYF
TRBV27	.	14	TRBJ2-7	TGTGCCAGCAGTCTTGCACAGGGCGCCGACGAGCAGTACTTC	CASSLAQGADEQYF
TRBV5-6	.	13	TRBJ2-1	TGTGCCAGCAGGTTTGATACAGGGTATGAGCAGTTCTTC	CASRFDTGYEQFF
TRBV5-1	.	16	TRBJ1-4	TGCGCCAGCAGCTCCCCTCTTACAAAAACTAATGAAAAACTGTTTTTT	CASSSPLTKTNEKLFF
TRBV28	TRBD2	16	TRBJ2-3	TGTGCCAGCAGTAGGGGACTAGCGGCTAGCACAGATACGCAGTATTTT	CASSRGLAASTDTQYF
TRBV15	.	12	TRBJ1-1	TGTGCCACCAGCCAGGGAGGTACTGAAGCTTTCTTT	CATSQGGTEAFF
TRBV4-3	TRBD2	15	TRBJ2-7	TGCGCCAGCAGCCGGGACGTTGGGGGGGGGTTCGAGCAGTACTTC	CASSRDVGGGFEQYF
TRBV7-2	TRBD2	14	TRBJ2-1	TGTGCCAGCACCCTAAGGTGGGGGGGGAATGAGCAGTTCTTC	CASTLRWGGNEQFF
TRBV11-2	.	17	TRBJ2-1	TGTGCCAGCAGCGACCAACAGGGAGGGAACAGATACAATGAGCAGTTCTTC	CASSDQQGGNRYNEQFF
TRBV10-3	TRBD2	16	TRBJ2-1	TGTGCCATCAGTGGGGCCGGGACTAGCGACAACAATGAGCAGTTCTTC	CAISGAGTSDNNEQFF